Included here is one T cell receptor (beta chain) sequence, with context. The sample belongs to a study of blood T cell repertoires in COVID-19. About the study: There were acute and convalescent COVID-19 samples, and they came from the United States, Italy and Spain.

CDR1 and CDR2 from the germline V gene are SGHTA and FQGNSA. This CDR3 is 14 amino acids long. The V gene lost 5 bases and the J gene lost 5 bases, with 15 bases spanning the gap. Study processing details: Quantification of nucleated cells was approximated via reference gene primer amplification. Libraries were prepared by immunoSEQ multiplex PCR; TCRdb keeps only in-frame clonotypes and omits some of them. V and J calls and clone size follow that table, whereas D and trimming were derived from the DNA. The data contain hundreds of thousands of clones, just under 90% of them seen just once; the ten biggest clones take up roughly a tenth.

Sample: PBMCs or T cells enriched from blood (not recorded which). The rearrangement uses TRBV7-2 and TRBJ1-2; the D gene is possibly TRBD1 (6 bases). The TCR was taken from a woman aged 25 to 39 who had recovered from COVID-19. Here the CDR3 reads CASSPGQLGYGYTF. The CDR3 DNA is TGTGCCAGCAGCCCAGGACAGCTTGGGTATGGCTACACCTTC.